These 7 T cell receptor beta chains were all obtained from the same sample, sequenced in a study of blood T cell repertoires in COVID-19. Using immunoSEQ multiplex PCR, the repertoire was profiled, and TCRdb retains in-frame clones only, with some absent. The table shows approximately 300,000 clones, with 90% to 95% occurring only once. Material: PBMCs or T cells enriched from blood (not recorded which). The origin of the receptors is a woman aged 30 to 39 who had been exposed to COVID-19.

A single count supports this clone. The chain links TRBV7-9 to TRBJ2-1, with D maybe TRBD1 (5 bases). There are 17 residues in the CDR3. CDR1 SEHNR and CDR2 FQNEAQ come from the germline V gene (reference sequence). Trimming took off 5 bases at V and 4 bases at J, with 21 bases between the two ends. CDR3 coding DNA: TGTGCCAGCAGCCCCCGGACAAAGAGAACAATTTACAATGAGCAGTTCTTC. It encodes CASSPRTKRTIYNEQFF. Supplemented by reference TRBV7-9 and TRBJ2-1, the full variable domain reads DTGVSQNPRHKITKRGQNVTFRCDPISEHNRLYWYRQTLGQGPEFLTYFQNEAQLEKSRLLSDRFSAERPKGSFSTLEIQRTEQGDSAMYLCASSPRTKRTIYNEQFFGPGTRLTVL.

This sequence joins TRBV27 and TRBJ2-5, with a possible D match to TRBD1 (7 bases). Germline assignment: CDR1 MNHEY and CDR2 SMNVEV (reference sequence). With 6 bases removed from V and 5 bases from J, the gap between germline ends came to 16 bases. The CDR3 spans 14 residues. CDR3 sequence reads: CASRVTGTGETQYF. The CDR3 bases are TGTGCCAGCAGAGTGACAGGGACTGGGGAGACCCAGTACTTC.

The genes are TRBV24-1 and TRBJ1-2; D is perhaps TRBD1 (5 bases). This CDR3 has 17 residues. Per the germline V gene, CDR1 is KGHDR and CDR2 is SFDVKD. Deletions cut 2 bases from V and 1 base from J, with 16 bases between. The CDR3 is CATSDYREGRGNYGYTF. The CDR3 DNA reads as TGTGCCACCAGTGATTACCGTGAGGGGCGGGGTAACTATGGCTACACCTTC.

The genes are TRBV18 and TRBJ2-3; 9 nucleotides agree with TRBD2. Germline CDR1 is KGHSH and CDR2 is LQKENI. Trimming at V came to 3 bases and at J to 2 bases, leaving 6 bases not matched to a gene. This CDR3 has 16 residues. The CDR3 is CASSPSLAGHTDTQYF. The CDR3 DNA reads TGTGCCAGCTCACCCTCCCTAGCGGGACACACAGATACGCAGTATTTT.

The chain joins TRBV7-2 to TRBJ1-2, with D unresolved. CDR3 size: 13 residues. Trimming left V 2 bases short and J 5 bases short, with 9 bases between. Per germline, CDR1 SGHTA and CDR2 FQGNSA. The CDR3 nucleotides read TGTGCCAGCAGCTTATCCAGGATTTATGGCTACACCTTC. It yields the protein CASSLSRIYGYTF.

The chain recombines TRBV2 with TRBJ2-5, with 10 nucleotides matching TRBD1. Germline V gene sequence: CDR1 SNHLY, CDR2 FYNNEI. The CDR3 loop spans 15 amino acids. Unmatched junction bases numbered 4, after V lost 4 bases and J lost 2 bases. The CDR3 sequence: CASSGTGGRQETQYF. As DNA, the CDR3 is TGTGCCAGCAGTGGGACAGGGGGACGGCAAGAGACCCAGTACTTC.

The chain recombines TRBV19 with TRBJ1-2, with 10 bases lining up with TRBD1. There are 16 residues in the CDR3. Germline trimming cut 7 bases from V and 0 bases from J; bases unmatched to any gene: 8. Germline-derived CDR1 and CDR2 are LNHDA and SQIVND (reference sequence). This CDR3 is CASNPGQGTANYGYTF. Written as DNA, the CDR3 is TGTGCCAGTAACCCGGGACAGGGGACCGCTAACTATGGCTACACCTTC.